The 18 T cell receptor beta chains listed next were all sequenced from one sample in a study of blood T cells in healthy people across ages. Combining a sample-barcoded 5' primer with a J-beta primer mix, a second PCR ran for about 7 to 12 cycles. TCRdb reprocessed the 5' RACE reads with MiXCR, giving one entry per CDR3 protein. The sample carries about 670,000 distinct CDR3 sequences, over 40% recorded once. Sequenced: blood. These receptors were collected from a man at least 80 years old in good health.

As DNA, the CDR3 is TGCAGCGCCTTAGGGGCCTACAGGGACACCGGGGAGCTGTTTTTT. The encoded protein is CSALGAYRDTGELFF. The chain employs TRBV29-1 and TRBJ2-2; a possible D gene is TRBD1 (6 bases). V was shortened by 7 bases and J by 3 bases, with 18 bases between the two germline ends. The CDR3 runs 15 residues. Germline values: CDR1 SQVTM, CDR2 ANQGSEA.

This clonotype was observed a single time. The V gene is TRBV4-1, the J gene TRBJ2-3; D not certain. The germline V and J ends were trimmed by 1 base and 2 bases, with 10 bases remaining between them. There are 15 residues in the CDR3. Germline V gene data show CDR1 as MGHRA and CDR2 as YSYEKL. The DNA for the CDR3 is TGCGCCAGCAGCCAAGGTGGAGCAGCCACAGATACGCAGTATTTT. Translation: CASSQGGAATDTQYF.

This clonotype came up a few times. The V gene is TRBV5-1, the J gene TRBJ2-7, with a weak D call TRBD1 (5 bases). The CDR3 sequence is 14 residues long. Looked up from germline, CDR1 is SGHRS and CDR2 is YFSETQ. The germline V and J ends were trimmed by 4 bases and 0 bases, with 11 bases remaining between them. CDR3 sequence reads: CASSLRQSSYEQYF. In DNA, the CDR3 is TGCGCCAGCAGCCTGCGACAGTCCTCCTACGAGCAGTACTTC.

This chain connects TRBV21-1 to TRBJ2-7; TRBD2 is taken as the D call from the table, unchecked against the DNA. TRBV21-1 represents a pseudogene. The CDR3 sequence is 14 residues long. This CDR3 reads CASTGLAGAGEQYF. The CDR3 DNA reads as TGTGCCAGCACCGGACTAGCGGGAGCGGGGGAGCAGTACTTC.

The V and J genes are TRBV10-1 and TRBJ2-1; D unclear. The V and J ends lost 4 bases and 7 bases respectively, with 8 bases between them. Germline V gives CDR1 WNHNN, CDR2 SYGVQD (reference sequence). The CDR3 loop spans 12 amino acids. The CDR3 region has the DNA TGCGCCAGCAGTGCCCGGTGGAATGAGCAGTTCTTC. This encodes CASSARWNEQFF.

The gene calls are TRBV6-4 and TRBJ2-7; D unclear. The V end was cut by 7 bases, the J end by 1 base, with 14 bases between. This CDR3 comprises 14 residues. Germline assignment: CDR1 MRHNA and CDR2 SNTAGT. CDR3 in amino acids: CASTEADLSYEQYF. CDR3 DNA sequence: TGTGCCAGCACCGAGGCCGACCTTTCCTACGAGCAGTACTTC.

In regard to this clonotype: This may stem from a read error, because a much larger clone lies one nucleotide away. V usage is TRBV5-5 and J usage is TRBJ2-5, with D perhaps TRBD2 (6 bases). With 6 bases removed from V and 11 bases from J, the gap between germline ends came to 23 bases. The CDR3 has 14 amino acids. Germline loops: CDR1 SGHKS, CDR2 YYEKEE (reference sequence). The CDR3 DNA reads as TGTGCCAGCAATCCCCTAGCGTACGACAATGAGCAGTACTTC. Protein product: CASNPLAYDNEQYF.

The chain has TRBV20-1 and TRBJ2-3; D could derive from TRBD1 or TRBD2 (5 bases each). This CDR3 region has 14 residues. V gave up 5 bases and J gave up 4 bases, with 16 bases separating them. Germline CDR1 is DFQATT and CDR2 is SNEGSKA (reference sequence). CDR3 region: CSALAGLGADTQYF. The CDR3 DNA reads TGCAGTGCTCTGGCAGGGCTGGGGGCAGATACGCAGTATTTT.

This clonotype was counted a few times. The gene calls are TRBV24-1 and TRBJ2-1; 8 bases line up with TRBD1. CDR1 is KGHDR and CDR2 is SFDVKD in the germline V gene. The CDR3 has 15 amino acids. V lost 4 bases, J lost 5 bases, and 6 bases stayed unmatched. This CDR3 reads CATSDRTGTDNEQFF. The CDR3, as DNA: TGTGCCACCAGTGACAGGACAGGGACGGACAATGAGCAGTTCTTC.

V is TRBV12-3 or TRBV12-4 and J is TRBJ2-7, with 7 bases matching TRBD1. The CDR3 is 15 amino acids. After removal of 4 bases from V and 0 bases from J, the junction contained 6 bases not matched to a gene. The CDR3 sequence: CASSSLDRSSYEQYF. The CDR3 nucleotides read TGTGCCAGCAGTTCACTGGACAGGTCCTCCTACGAGCAGTACTTC.

CDR3 in amino acids: CASSQEERGASDTQYF. For the CDR3, the DNA is TGCGCCAGCAGCCAAGAGGAGCGGGGGGCGTCAGATACGCAGTATTTT. V usage is TRBV4-1 and J usage is TRBJ2-3; 9 bases are shared with TRBD2. The germline gives CDR1 MGHRA, CDR2 YSYEKL. J gave up 4 bases and V 0 bases, and 5 bases lay outside the gene matches. This CDR3 comprises 16 residues.

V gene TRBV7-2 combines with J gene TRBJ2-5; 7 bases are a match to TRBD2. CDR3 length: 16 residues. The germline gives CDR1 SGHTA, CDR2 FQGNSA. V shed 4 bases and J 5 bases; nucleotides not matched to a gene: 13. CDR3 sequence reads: CASSSSSAGSKETQYF. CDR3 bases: TGTGCCAGCAGCTCAAGCTCAGCGGGGTCGAAGGAGACCCAGTACTTC.

CDR3 in DNA: TGTGCCAGCAGTTACGTGGCGGGGATGACCCAGTACTTC. Its translation is CASSYVAGMTQYF. This chain joins TRBV6-2 or TRBV6-3 and TRBJ2-7; perhaps TRBD2 as D (6 bases). The J call may not be correct, given that the DNA end is closer to TRBJ2-5. The CDR3 covers 13 residues. Germline V CDR1 and CDR2: MNHEY, SVGEGT.

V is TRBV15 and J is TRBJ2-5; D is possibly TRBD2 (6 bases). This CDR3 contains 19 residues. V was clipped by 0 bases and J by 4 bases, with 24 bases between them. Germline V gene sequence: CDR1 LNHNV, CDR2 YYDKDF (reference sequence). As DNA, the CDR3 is TGTGCCACCAGCAGAGATCGCGGGGCGCCCGACCTGCCGCTAGAGACCCAGTACTTC. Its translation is CATSRDRGAPDLPLETQYF.

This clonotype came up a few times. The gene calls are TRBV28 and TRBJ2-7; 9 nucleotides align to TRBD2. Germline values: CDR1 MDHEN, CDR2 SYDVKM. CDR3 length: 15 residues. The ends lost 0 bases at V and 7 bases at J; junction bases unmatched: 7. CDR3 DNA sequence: TGTGCCAGCAGTTTATGGGCTAGCGGGGCGGTGGAGCAGTACTTC. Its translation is CASSLWASGAVEQYF.

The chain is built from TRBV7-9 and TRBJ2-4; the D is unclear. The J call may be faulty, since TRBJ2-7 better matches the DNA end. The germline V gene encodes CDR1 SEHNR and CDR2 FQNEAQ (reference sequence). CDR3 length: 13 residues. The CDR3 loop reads CASSPTKPHEQYF. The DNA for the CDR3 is TGTGCCAGCAGCCCAACGAAGCCCCACGAGCAGTACTTC.

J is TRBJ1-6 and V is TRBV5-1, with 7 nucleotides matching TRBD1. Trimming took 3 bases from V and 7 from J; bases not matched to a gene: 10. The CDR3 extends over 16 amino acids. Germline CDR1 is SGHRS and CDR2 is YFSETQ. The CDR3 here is CASSSLPGQNNSPLHF. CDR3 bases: TGCGCCAGCAGCTCCCTACCGGGACAGAACAATTCACCCCTCCACTTT.

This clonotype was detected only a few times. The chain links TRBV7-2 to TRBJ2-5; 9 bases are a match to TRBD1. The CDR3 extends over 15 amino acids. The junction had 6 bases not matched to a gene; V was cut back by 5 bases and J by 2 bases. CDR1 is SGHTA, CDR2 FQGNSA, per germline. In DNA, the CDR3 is TGTGCCAGCAGCCAGGCAGGGACAGGGCAAGAGACCCAGTACTTC. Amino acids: CASSQAGTGQETQYF.